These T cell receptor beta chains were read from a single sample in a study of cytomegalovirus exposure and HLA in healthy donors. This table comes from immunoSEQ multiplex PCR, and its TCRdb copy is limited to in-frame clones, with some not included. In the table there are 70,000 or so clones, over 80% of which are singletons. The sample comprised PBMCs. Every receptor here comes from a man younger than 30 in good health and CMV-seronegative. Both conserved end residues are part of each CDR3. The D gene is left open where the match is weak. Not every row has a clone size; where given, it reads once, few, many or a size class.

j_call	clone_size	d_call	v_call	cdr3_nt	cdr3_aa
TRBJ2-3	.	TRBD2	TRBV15	TGTGCCACCAAGCGGGAGGGAAACACAGATACGCAGTATTTT	CATKREGNTDTQYF
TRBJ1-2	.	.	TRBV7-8	TGTGCCAGCAGACTGGGACAAATTTCTTCGCTTGGGTATGGCTACACCTTC	CASRLGQISSLGYGYTF
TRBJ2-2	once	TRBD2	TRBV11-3	TGTGCCAGCAGCCCACCGGTAGCGGGAGACACCGGGGAGCTGTTTTTT	CASSPPVAGDTGELFF
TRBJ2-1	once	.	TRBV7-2	TGTGCCAGCAGCTTAGAGGGGCTTGGACCCCAGTTCTTC	CASSLEGLGPQFF
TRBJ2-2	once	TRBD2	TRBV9	TGTGCCAGCAGCGTAGTCGGGAGGTATCCCGGGGAGCTGTTTTTT	CASSVVGRYPGELFF
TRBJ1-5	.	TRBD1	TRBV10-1	TGCGCCAGCAGTGCGGGACAGGGACGGAATCAGCCCCAGCATTTT	CASSAGQGRNQPQHF
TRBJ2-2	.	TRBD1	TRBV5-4	TGTGCCAGCAGCTTGAGCCCGACAGGGGCAACCGGGGAGCTGTTTTTT	CASSLSPTGATGELFF
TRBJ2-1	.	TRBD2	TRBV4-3	TGCGCCAGCAGCCTTTCCGGACTAGCGGGGAGAAACAATGAGCAGTTCTTC	CASSLSGLAGRNNEQFF
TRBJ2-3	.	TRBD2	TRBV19	TGTGCCAGTAGTATAGCTAGCGGGAGAATGACAGATACGCAGTATTTT	CASSIASGRMTDTQYF
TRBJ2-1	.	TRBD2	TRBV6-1	TGTGCCAGCAGTGTCCGACTAGCGACTGAGCAGTTCTTC	CASSVRLATEQFF
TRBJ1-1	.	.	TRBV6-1	TGTGCCAGCAGTGATTTCTTCGGCCGGGGCACTGAAGCTTTCTTT	CASSDFFGRGTEAFF
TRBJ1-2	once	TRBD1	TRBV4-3	TGCGCCAGCAGCCAAGATCTAGGGACAGGGGGCTGGGGCTATGGCTACACCTTC	CASSQDLGTGGWGYGYTF
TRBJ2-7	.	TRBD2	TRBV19	TGTGCCAGTAGTATCATAGGGGCTAGCGGGGCCTACGAGCAGTACTTC	CASSIIGASGAYEQYF
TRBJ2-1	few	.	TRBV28	TGTGCCAGCACAGTTGGTGGAGGTTCCTACAATGAGCAGTTCTTC	CASTVGGGSYNEQFF
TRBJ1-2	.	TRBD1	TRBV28	TGTGCCAGCAGTCAAACAGGGGGCGTGAACTATGGCTACACCTTC	CASSQTGGVNYGYTF
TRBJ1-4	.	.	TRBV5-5	TGTGCCAGCAGCTTGGCGGACAGAGAGAATGAAAAACTGTTTTTT	CASSLADRENEKLFF
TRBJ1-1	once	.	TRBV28	TGTGCCAGCAGTTTAGCGGGTTCGGCTGAAGCTTTCTTT	CASSLAGSAEAFF
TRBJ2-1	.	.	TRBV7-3	TGTGCCAGCAGGAATCTCCCGCAGGACAATGAGCAGTTCTTC	CASRNLPQDNEQFF
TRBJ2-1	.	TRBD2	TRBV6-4	TGTGCCAGCAGTCGGGGGGAGGCCTACAATGAGCAGTTCTTC	CASSRGEAYNEQFF
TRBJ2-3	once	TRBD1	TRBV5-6	TGTGCCAGCAGCTTGTCGGGGACAGGGGGCTTTGGTACGCAGTATTTT	CASSLSGTGGFGTQYF
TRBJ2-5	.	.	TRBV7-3	TGTGCCAGCAGCCCCGGGACACGGGAGACCCAGTACTTC	CASSPGTRETQYF
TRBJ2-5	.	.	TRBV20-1	TGCAGTGCTGCCCCGGGAGAGACCCAGTACTTC	CSAAPGETQYF
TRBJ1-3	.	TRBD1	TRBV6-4	TGTGCCAGCAGTGACTCGAGTATACAGGGGGTAAACCTTGGAAACACCATATATTTT	CASSDSSIQGVNLGNTIYF
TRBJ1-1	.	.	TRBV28	TGTGCCAGCAGTTTCCCTTACACTGAAGCTTTCTTT	CASSFPYTEAFF
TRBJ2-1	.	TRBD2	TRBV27	TGTGCCAGCAGTTTAATACTAGCGGGAGATAGTGAGCAGTTCTTC	CASSLILAGDSEQFF
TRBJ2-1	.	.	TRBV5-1	TGCGCCAGCAGCTTAGCGGATAGCTCCTACAATGAGCAGTTCTTC	CASSLADSSYNEQFF
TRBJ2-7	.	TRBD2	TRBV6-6	TGTGCCAGCAGTCGGGGTGGGAGGGCCGACTACGAGCAGTACTTC	CASSRGGRADYEQYF
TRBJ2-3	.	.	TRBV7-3	TGTGCCAGCAGCTTAAGTGGTACTACCTGGGCAGATACGCAGTATTTT	CASSLSGTTWADTQYF
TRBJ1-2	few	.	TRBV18	TGTGCCAGCTCACCGGGGCAGTCAGATGGCTACACCTTC	CASSPGQSDGYTF
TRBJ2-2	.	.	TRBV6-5	TGTGCCAGCAGTTACCCGACTAGGGACGGGGAGCTGTTTTTT	CASSYPTRDGELFF
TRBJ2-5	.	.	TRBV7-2	TGTGCCAGCAGCCCAGATAGACCTCTAGTGGCAGAGACCCAGTACTTC	CASSPDRPLVAETQYF
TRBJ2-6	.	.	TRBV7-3	TGTGCCAGCAGCTTACCAGGGGTTGGGGCCAACGTCCTGACTTTC	CASSLPGVGANVLTF
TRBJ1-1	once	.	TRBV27	TGTGCCAGCAGTTCCTGGGGGGGAATACCTGAAGCTTTCTTT	CASSSWGGIPEAFF
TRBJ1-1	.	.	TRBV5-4	TGTGCCAGCAGCCAAGGGGCTATCAACACTGAAGCTTTCTTT	CASSQGAINTEAFF
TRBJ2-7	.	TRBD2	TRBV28	TGTGCCAGCAGTGACCCAAGGGCTAGCGGGATCTACGAGCAGTACTTC	CASSDPRASGIYEQYF
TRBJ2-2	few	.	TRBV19	TGTGCCAGTAGTGACGAAGGGGAGGACCCCGGGGAGCTGTTTTTT	CASSDEGEDPGELFF
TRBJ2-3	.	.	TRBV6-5	TGTGCCAGCAGTCTGAGGCCAAATACGCAGTATTTT	CASSLRPNTQYF
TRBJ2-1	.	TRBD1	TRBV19	TGTGCCAGTAGTCCACATACGGACAGGGGTGAGCAGTTCTTC	CASSPHTDRGEQFF
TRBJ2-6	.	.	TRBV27	TGTGCCAGCAGTTTATTCAGGTGGGGGGATCAATGTTGCGGGGCCAACGTCCTGACTTTC	CASSLFRWGDQCCGANVLTF
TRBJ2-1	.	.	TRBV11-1	TGTGCCAGCAGCTTAGTCTATGAGCAGTTCTTC	CASSLVYEQFF
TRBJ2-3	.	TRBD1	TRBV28	TGTGCCAGCAGCCCGGGACAGGCCCGCGCAGATACGCAGTATTTT	CASSPGQARADTQYF
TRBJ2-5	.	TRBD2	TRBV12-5	TGTGCTAGTGGTCCAAGCGGGAGCGAGACCCAGTACTTC	CASGPSGSETQYF
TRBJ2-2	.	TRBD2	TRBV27	TGTGCCAGCAGTTTGACTAGCGGGAAAGGCACCGGGGAGCTGTTTTTT	CASSLTSGKGTGELFF
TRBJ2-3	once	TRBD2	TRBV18	TGTGCCAGCTCCCGCCCCCCTAGCGGGAGACGGCTTGATACGCAGTATTTT	CASSRPPSGRRLDTQYF